Each of the 11 T cell receptor beta chains below was sequenced from the same sample in a study of T cell responses to AZD1222 COVID-19 vaccine. The data were produced by immunoSEQ multiplex PCR, yet TCRdb's version contains in-frame clones alone and is incomplete. The sample has more than 110,000 clones, around 93% seen once. The sample was peripheral blood, taken on day 0 of AZD1222 vaccination. The receptors were sampled from an adult in good health.

This clone was found a few times. The rearrangement uses TRBV9 and TRBJ2-7; D uncertain. The V and J ends lost 0 bases and 4 bases respectively, with 8 bases between them. Germline CDR1 reads SGDLS; CDR2 reads YYNGEE. The CDR3 loop spans 13 amino acids. Written as DNA, the CDR3 is TGTGCCAGCAGCGTAGCGCAGGAGTACGAGCAGTACTTC. Its translation: CASSVAQEYEQYF. Using reference TRBV9 and TRBJ2-7 for the parts outside the CDR3, the full variable domain is DSGVTQTPKHLITATGQRVTLRCSPRSGDLSVYWYQQSLDQGLQFLIQYYNGEERAKGNILERFSAQQFPDLHSELNLSSLELGDSALYFCASSVAQEYEQYFGPGTRLTVT.

The J gene is TRBJ2-2, the V gene TRBV7-3, with 9 bases matching TRBD2. Germline V CDR1 and CDR2: SGHTA, FQGTGA. CDR3 length equals 18 residues. The V and J ends lost 3 bases and 1 base, in that order; junction bases with no gene match: 9. The CDR3 loop is CASSLFSLLAGNTGELFF. The CDR3 DNA reads as TGTGCCAGCAGCTTGTTTTCTTTACTAGCGGGGAACACCGGGGAGCTGTTTTTT.

The rearrangement links TRBV19 to TRBJ2-2; the D call may be TRBD1 or TRBD2 (5 bases each). Per the germline V gene, CDR1 is LNHDA and CDR2 is SQIVND (reference sequence). This CDR3 has 18 residues. Trimming shortened V by 7 bases and J by 3 bases, and 24 bases separated the two germline ends. CDR3 sequence reads: CASTILRGVGVDTGELFF. In DNA form, the CDR3 reads TGTGCCAGTACCATTCTGCGAGGGGTCGGGGTAGACACCGGGGAGCTGTTTTTT.

This clone occurred a few times. This chain links TRBV5-1 with TRBJ1-2; 7 bases match TRBD1. The CDR3 is made up of 13 amino acids. Unmatched junction bases numbered 12, after V lost 4 bases and J lost 12 bases. The V gene's germline CDR1 is SGHRS and CDR2 YFSETQ. CDR3 coding DNA: TGCGCCAGCAGCCAGATCCCGACAGGGTCCAACACCTTC. This codes for CASSQIPTGSNTF.

The chain carries TRBV4-1 and TRBJ1-2; 8 nucleotides match TRBD1. The CDR3 is 19 residues long. V trimming: 4 bases; J trimming: 0 bases; junction bases outside the gene matches: 16. Germline V gene sequence: CDR1 MGHRA, CDR2 YSYEKL. This CDR3 is CASSRDLGTGQLSNYGYTF. The CDR3 nucleotides read TGCGCCAGCAGCCGCGATCTTGGGACAGGCCAACTCTCTAACTATGGCTACACCTTC.

CDR3 in amino acids: CASSIGVVLGTGELFF. CDR3 coding DNA: TGTGCCAGTAGTATAGGTGTGGTGTTGGGCACCGGGGAGCTGTTTTTT. The J gene is TRBJ2-2, the V gene TRBV19; unclear D gene. V lost 1 base and J 4 bases, leaving 13 bases between the germline ends. The CDR3 is 16 residues long. CDR1 and CDR2 from the germline V gene are LNHDA and SQIVND (reference sequence).

This rearrangement joins TRBV6-1 to TRBJ1-4; D call uncertain. Germline lookup yields CDR1 MNHNS and CDR2 SASEGT. This CDR3 spans 15 amino acids. Trimming took 2 bases from V and 7 from J, leaving 14 bases between them. The CDR3 coding sequence is TGTGCCAGCAGTGAATGGTCTAGGGAGGGTGAAAAACTGTTTTTT. It is translated as CASSEWSREGEKLFF.

This sequence joins TRBV6-5 and TRBJ1-1; no clear D. This CDR3 spans 13 amino acids. V lost 2 bases to trimming and J lost 6 bases, with 10 bases between them. Germline lookup yields CDR1 MNHEY and CDR2 SVGAGI. CDR3 protein: CASSYNGVAEAFF. CDR3 sequence (DNA): TGTGCCAGCAGTTACAACGGGGTGGCTGAAGCTTTCTTT.

This chain joins TRBV6-2 or TRBV6-3 and TRBJ2-1; D is uncertain. The CDR3 loop spans 11 amino acids. V was shortened by 3 bases and J by 7 bases, with 4 bases between the two germline ends. Germline CDR1 and CDR2: MNHEY and SVGEGT. The CDR3 coding sequence is TGTGCCAGCAGTTATGGGAATGAGCAGTTCTTC. Its translation: CASSYGNEQFF.

The chain uses TRBV19 and TRBJ1-2, with unresolved D. Between the trimmed V and J ends, which lost 6 bases and 2 bases, there was a span of 13 bases. This CDR3 is 14 amino acids long. Germline loops: CDR1 LNHDA, CDR2 SQIVND (reference sequence). CDR3 DNA sequence: TGTGCCAGTAGCTGGCAGTTAGTCAACTATGGCTACACCTTC. It yields the protein CASSWQLVNYGYTF.

The CDR3 spells CASSRTDRSNSPLHF. The CDR3 DNA follows: TGTGCCAGCAGCCGTACGGACAGGAGTAATTCACCCCTCCACTTT. V and J are TRBV7-3 and TRBJ1-6; TRBD1 matches at 7 bases. The CDR3 runs to 15 residues. V was pared by 5 bases and J by 6 bases, with 7 bases of the junction left unmatched. Germline V gene sequence: CDR1 SGHTA, CDR2 FQGTGA.